These T cell receptor beta chains were read from a single sample in a study of T cell repertoires in cytomegalovirus infection. What these receptors recognize is not known. One entry per CDR3 protein results from TCRdb running MiXCR on the reads. The table lists about 900,000 distinct CDR3 sequences, around 29% of them singletons. The sample in question was cultured CD8+ T cells from PBMCs, obtained from culture after CMV antigen stimulation. These receptors were taken from a human donor in good health (CMV status not recorded). Some clones in this sample may be carry-over from other donors' samples. CDR3s include the opening cysteine and the closing phenylalanine or tryptophan. The D gene is left open where the match is weak. Clone size is not always given. Where it is, it says once, few, many or a class for expanded clones.

abundance	v_gene	len	d_gene	j_gene	CDR3aa	CDR3nt
few	TRBV5-4	17	.	TRBJ2-5	CASSLGPGTGDKETQYF	TGTGCCAGCAGCTTGGGCCCCGGAACAGGAGATAAAGAGACCCAGTACTTC
.	TRBV15	16	TRBD1	TRBJ1-2	CATSRDLGGASYGYTF	TGTGCCACCAGCAGAGATTTAGGGGGCGCTTCCTATGGCTACACCTTC
few	TRBV10-2	14	TRBD2	TRBJ2-3	CASNLLAGTDTQYF	TGCGCCAGCAACTTACTAGCGGGAACAGATACGCAGTATTTT
once	TRBV10-3	19	TRBD1	TRBJ1-2	CAISEPQGTAPSFNYGYTF	TGTGCCATCAGTGAGCCGCAGGGGACAGCCCCGAGCTTTAACTATGGCTACACCTTC
.	TRBV4-1	17	TRBD2	TRBJ2-5	CASSPRLAGEGQETQYF	TGCGCCAGCAGTCCGAGACTAGCGGGAGAGGGCCAAGAGACCCAGTACTTC
.	TRBV14	16	.	TRBJ1-2	CASSQERKGSNYGYTF	TGTGCCAGCAGCCAAGAACGGAAGGGATCTAACTATGGCTACACCTTC
.	TRBV7-7	15	.	TRBJ2-5	CASSFRWGSEETQYF	TGTGCTAGCAGCTTCCGGTGGGGGTCGGAAGAGACCCAGTACTTC
few	TRBV27	15	TRBD1	TRBJ2-2	CASSLRGRATGELFF	TGTGCCAGCAGTTTGAGGGGGCGGGCCACCGGGGAGCTGTTTTTT
few	TRBV15	15	TRBD2	TRBJ2-1	CATSRASGGRDEQFF	TGTGCCACCAGCAGAGCTAGCGGGGGGAGGGATGAGCAGTTCTTC
.	TRBV7-9	15	.	TRBJ2-7	CASSFGAAVTYEQYF	TGTGCCAGCAGCTTTGGGGCGGCAGTAACCTACGAGCAGTACTTC
many	TRBV7-9	20	TRBD2	TRBJ2-5	CASSFTLTRSSGGYQETQYF	TGTGCCAGCAGCTTTACCCTCACCCGATCCAGCGGGGGTTACCAAGAGACCCAGTACTTC
many	TRBV7-2	19	TRBD2	TRBJ2-1	CASSLSGLAGGPRYNEQFF	TGTGCCAGCAGCTTATCGGGACTAGCGGGGGGGCCTCGATACAATGAGCAGTTCTTC
.	TRBV28	14	.	TRBJ1-5	CASSIGGAHQPQHF	TGTGCCAGCAGTATAGGGGGGGCCCATCAGCCCCAGCATTTT
once	TRBV7-9	19	.	TRBJ2-2	CASSFPQGGPPRGPGELFF	TGTGCCAGCAGCTTTCCCCAGGGAGGACCCCCTAGGGGACCCGGGGAGCTGTTTTTT
.	TRBV6-6	13	.	TRBJ2-7	CASSYSGVSEQYF	TGTGCCAGCAGTTACTCAGGGGTAAGCGAGCAGTACTTC
many	TRBV12-3/TRBV12-4	13	.	TRBJ1-2	CAVPSLANYGYTF	TGTGCCGTGCCGAGTTTAGCTAACTATGGCTACACCTTC
.	TRBV7-9	15	TRBD1	TRBJ2-4	CASSNRDRDVNIQYF	TGTGCCAGCAGCAACCGGGACAGGGATGTAAACATTCAGTACTTC
.	TRBV9	15	.	TRBJ2-2	CASSPRTGAVGELFF	TGTGCCAGCAGCCCACGGACGGGGGCTGTCGGGGAGCTGTTTTTT
.	TRBV6-5	13	.	TRBJ2-1	CASSSVIDNEQFF	TGTGCCAGCAGTTCAGTCATTGACAATGAGCAGTTCTTC
.	TRBV27	15	.	TRBJ1-1	CASSFLGRSNTEAFF	TGTGCCAGCAGTTTCTTAGGGCGTTCGAACACTGAAGCTTTCTTT
few	TRBV12-3/TRBV12-4	15	TRBD1	TRBJ2-5	CASSHGRDSQETQYF	TGTGCCAGCAGCCATGGCCGGGACAGCCAAGAGACCCAGTACTTC
.	TRBV6-2/TRBV6-3	13	.	TRBJ2-1	CASSYRLADEQFF	TGTGCCAGCAGTTACCGGTTGGCGGATGAGCAGTTCTTC
few	TRBV11-2	16	TRBD1	TRBJ2-1	CASRNYVSGGDVVEFF	TGTGCCAGCAGGAATTACGTGTCAGGGGGAGATGTAGTGGAGTTCTTC
few	TRBV2	15	.	TRBJ1-5	CASSEPGTAGQPQHF	TGTGCCAGCAGTGAACCAGGGACGGCGGGTCAGCCCCAGCATTTT
.	TRBV6-8	17	TRBD2	TRBJ2-2	CASSYNPGGAGTGELFF	TGTGCCAGCAGTTACAATCCCGGGGGGGCCGGCACCGGGGAGCTGTTTTTT
few	TRBV10-3	15	TRBD1	TRBJ1-1	CAISDRTGVNTEAFF	TGTGCCATCAGTGACCGGACAGGGGTGAACACTGAAGCTTTCTTT
few	TRBV19	12	.	TRBJ2-3	CASSIGTDTQYF	TGTGCCAGTAGTATAGGGACAGATACGCAGTATTTT
few	TRBV5-5	13	.	TRBJ2-5	CASSLDLPETQYF	TGTGCCAGCAGCTTGGACCTCCCCGAGACCCAGTACTTC
.	TRBV6-5	16	.	TRBJ2-7	CASSYSGRVDSYEQYF	TGTGCCAGCAGTTACTCTGGCAGGGTTGACTCCTACGAGCAGTACTTC
.	TRBV11-2	19	TRBD2	TRBJ2-3	CASSSPLLFAGGNTDTQYF	TGTGCCAGCAGCTCTCCCCTACTCTTCGCGGGGGGTAATACAGATACGCAGTATTTT
few	TRBV12-3/TRBV12-4	12	.	TRBJ1-6	CASTYRGGTLHF	TGTGCCAGCACCTACCGGGGGGGGACTCTCCACTTT
.	TRBV7-8	16	TRBD1	TRBJ1-6	CVSSEWDRAYNPPLHF	TGTGTCAGCAGCGAATGGGACAGGGCATATAATCCACCCCTCCACTTT
few	TRBV7-6	18	TRBD2	TRBJ2-1	CASSLTPILAGRDNEQFF	TGTGCCAGCAGCTTAACCCCCATTCTAGCGGGGCGAGACAATGAGCAGTTCTTC
.	TRBV28	13	.	TRBJ2-1	CATSLIWRNEQFF	TGTGCCACCAGCTTAATTTGGCGCAATGAGCAGTTCTTC
.	TRBV6-1	14	.	TRBJ1-2	CASSAIDQKAGYTF	TGTGCCAGCAGTGCAATAGACCAGAAGGCTGGCTACACCTTC
few	TRBV24-1	14	TRBD1	TRBJ2-3	CATSGDRAEDTQYF	TGTGCCACCAGTGGGGACAGGGCGGAAGATACGCAGTATTTT
.	TRBV12-3/TRBV12-4	15	.	TRBJ1-2	CASSFPGADDSGYTF	TGTGCCAGCAGTTTCCCGGGGGCAGATGATAGTGGCTACACCTTC
.	TRBV2	17	.	TRBJ1-2	CASSLIPSSVDDVGYTF	TGTGCCAGCAGTTTGATTCCCTCTAGTGTGGATGATGTTGGCTACACCTTC
many	TRBV7-6	17	.	TRBJ1-1	CASSLWALGGVLTEAFF	TGTGCCAGCAGCTTATGGGCTTTAGGGGGGGTACTCACTGAAGCTTTCTTT